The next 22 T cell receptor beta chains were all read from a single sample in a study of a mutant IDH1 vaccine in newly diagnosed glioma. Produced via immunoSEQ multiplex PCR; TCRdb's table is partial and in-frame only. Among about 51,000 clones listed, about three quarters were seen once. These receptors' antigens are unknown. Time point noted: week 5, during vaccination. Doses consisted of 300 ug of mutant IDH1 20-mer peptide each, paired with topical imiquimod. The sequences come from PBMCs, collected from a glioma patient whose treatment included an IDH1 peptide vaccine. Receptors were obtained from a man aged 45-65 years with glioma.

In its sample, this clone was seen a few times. The CDR3, as DNA: TGTGCCAGCAGATCAGGGGGCGGCTATGGCTACACCTTC. Amino acid sequence: CASRSGGGYGYTF. J is TRBJ1-2 and V is TRBV28; 8 bases agree with TRBD1. There are 13 residues in the CDR3. Germline values: CDR1 MDHEN, CDR2 SYDVKM. V shed 6 bases, J shed 4 bases, and the junction held 4 bases outside the gene matches.

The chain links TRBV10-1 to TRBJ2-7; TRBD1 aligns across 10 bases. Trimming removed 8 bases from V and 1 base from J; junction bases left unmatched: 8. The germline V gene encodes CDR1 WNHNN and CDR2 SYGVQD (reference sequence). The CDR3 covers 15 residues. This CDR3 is CASEEGGQGSYEQYF. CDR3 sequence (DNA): TGCGCCAGCGAGGAGGGGGGACAGGGGTCCTACGAGCAGTACTTC.

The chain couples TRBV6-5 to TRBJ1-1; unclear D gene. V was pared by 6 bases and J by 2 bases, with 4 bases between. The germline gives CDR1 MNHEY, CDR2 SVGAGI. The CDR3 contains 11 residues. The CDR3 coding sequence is TGTGCCAGCAGGGCTAACACTGAAGCTTTCTTT. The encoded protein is CASRANTEAFF.

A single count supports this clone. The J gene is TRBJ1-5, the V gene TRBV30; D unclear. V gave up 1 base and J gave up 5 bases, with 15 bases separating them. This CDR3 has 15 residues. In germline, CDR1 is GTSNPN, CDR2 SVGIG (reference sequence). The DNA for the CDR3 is TGTGCCTGGAGTGGCCCTGGGGTCCGGGATCAGCCCCAGCATTTT. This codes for CAWSGPGVRDQPQHF.

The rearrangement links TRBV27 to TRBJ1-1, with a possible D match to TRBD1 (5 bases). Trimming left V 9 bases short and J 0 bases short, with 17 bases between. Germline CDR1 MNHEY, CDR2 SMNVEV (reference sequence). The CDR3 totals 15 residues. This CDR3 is CASSKKGVMNTEAFF. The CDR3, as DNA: TGTGCCAGTAGCAAAAAAGGGGTCATGAACACTGAAGCTTTCTTT.

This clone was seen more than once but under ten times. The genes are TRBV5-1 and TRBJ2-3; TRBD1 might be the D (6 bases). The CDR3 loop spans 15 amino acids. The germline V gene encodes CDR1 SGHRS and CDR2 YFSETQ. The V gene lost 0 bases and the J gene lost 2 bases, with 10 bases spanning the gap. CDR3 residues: CASSLEGHNTDTQYF. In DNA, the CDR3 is TGCGCCAGCAGCTTGGAGGGACATAACACAGATACGCAGTATTTT.

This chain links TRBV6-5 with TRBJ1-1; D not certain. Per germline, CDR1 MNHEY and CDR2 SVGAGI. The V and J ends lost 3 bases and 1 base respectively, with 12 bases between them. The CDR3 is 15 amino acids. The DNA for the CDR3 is TGTGCCAGCAGTTATCAAAGACAACAGAACACTGAAGCTTTCTTT. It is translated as CASSYQRQQNTEAFF.

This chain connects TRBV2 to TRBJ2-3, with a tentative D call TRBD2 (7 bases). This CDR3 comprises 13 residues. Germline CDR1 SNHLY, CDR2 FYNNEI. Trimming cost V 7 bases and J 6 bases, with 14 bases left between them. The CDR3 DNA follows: TGTGCCAGCACATGGGGGGGGCGTGATACGCAGTATTTT. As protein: CASTWGGRDTQYF.

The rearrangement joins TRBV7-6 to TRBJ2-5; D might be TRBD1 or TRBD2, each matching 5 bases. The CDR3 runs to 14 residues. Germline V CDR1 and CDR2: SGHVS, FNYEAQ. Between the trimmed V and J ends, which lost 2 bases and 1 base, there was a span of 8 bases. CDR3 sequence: CASSLYGGQETQYF. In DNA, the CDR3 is TGTGCCAGCAGCTTATATGGGGGCCAAGAGACCCAGTACTTC.

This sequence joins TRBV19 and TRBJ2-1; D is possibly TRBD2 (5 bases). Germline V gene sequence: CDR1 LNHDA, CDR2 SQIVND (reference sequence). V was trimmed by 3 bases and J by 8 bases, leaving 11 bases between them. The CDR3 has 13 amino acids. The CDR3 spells CASSITAADEQFF. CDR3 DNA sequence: TGTGCCAGTAGTATTACCGCAGCGGATGAGCAGTTCTTC.

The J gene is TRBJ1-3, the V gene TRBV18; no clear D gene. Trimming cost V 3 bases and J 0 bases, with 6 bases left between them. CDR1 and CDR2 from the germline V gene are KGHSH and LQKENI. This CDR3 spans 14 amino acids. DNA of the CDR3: TGTGCCAGCTCACCTAATGGCTCTGGAAACACCATATATTTT. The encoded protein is CASSPNGSGNTIYF.

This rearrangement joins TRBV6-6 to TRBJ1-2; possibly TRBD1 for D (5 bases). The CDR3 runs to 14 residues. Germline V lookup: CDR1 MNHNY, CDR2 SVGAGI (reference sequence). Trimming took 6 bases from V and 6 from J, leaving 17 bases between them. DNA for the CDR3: TGTGCCAGCAGCCCACCACGGGGGGGAGATGGCTACACCTTC. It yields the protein CASSPPRGGDGYTF.

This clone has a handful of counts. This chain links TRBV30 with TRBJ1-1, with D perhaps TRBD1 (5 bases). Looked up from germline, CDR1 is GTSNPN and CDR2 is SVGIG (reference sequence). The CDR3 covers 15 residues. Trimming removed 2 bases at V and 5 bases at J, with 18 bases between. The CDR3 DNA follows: TGTGCCTGGAGTTCCCTTGAGGGGCCGGGGACTGAAGCTTTCTTT. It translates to CAWSSLEGPGTEAFF.

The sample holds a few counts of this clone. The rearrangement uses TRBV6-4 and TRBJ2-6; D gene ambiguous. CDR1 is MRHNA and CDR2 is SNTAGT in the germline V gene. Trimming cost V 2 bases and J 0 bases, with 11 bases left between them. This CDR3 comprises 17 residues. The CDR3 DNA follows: TGTGCCAGCAGTGACGAGAGGATTGACTCTGGGGCCAACGTCCTGACTTTC. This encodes CASSDERIDSGANVLTF.

CDR3 sequence reads: CASSQPLVVKSYEQYF. CDR3 DNA sequence: TGCGCCAGCAGTCAGCCTTTGGTGGTCAAATCCTACGAGCAGTACTTC. V and J are TRBV23-1 and TRBJ2-7; D is unclear. TRBV23-1 is known as an ORF, though its function is uncertain. Trimming removed 3 bases from V and 1 base from J, with 16 bases in between. The CDR3 consists of 16 residues.

CDR3 nucleotide sequence: TGTGCTAGTGGTCCCGGGACGGCGAACACTGAAGCTTTCTTT. It is translated as CASGPGTANTEAFF. The chain employs TRBV12-5 and TRBJ1-1; maybe TRBD1 (5 bases). Germline CDR1 LGHNT, CDR2 FRNRAP. The CDR3 has 14 amino acids. V was cut by 5 bases and J by 1 base, with 11 bases left in between. The full variable domain, with the rest looked up from reference TRBV12-5 and TRBJ1-1, is DARVTQTPRHKVTEMGQEVTMRCQPILGHNTVFWYRQTMMQGLELLAYFRNRAPLDDSGMPKDRFSAEMPDATLATLKIQPSEPRDSAVYFCASGPGTANTEAFFGQGTRLTVV.

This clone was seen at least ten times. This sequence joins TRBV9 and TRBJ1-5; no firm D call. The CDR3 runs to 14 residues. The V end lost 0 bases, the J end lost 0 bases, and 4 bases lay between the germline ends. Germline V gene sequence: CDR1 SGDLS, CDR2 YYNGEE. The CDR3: CASSVDGSNQPQHF. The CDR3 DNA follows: TGTGCCAGCAGCGTAGACGGTAGCAATCAGCCCCAGCATTTT.

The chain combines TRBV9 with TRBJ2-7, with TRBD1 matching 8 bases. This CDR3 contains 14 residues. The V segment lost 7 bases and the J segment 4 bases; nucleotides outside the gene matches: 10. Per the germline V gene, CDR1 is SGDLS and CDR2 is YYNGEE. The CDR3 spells CASATGQEAYEQYF. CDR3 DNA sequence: TGTGCCAGCGCCACGGGACAGGAGGCTTACGAGCAGTACTTC.

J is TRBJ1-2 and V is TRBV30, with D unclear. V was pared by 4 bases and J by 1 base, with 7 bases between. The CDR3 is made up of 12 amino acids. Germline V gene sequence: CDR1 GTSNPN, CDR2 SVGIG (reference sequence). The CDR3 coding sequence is TGTGCCTGGACAGGTTTTAACTATGGCTACACCTTC. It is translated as CAWTGFNYGYTF.

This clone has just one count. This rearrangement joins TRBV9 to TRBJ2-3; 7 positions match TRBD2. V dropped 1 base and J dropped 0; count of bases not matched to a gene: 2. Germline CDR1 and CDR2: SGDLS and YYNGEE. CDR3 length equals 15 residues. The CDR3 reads CASSVWGGSTDTQYF. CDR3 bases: TGTGCCAGCAGCGTATGGGGGGGGAGCACAGATACGCAGTATTTT.

CDR3 nucleotide sequence: TGTGCCAGCAGCAACCAGGGGGCTTTCGGTGAAAAACTGTTTTTT. Amino acids: CASSNQGAFGEKLFF. The rearrangement joins TRBV14 to TRBJ1-4, with 8 nucleotides matching TRBD1. This CDR3 has 15 amino acids. V lost 5 bases, J lost 7 bases, and 9 bases stayed unmatched. Germline V gene data show CDR1 as SGHDN and CDR2 as FVKESK.

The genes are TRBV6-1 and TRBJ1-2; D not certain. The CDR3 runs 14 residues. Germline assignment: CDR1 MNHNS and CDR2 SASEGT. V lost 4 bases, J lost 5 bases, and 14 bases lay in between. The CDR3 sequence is CASSAGSTRYGYTF. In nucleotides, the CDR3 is TGTGCCAGCAGTGCTGGATCTACCCGTTATGGCTACACCTTC.